The clone carrying this TCR beta chain was counted a single time. The germline gives CDR1 LNHDA, CDR2 SQIVND (reference sequence). Trimming took 4 bases from V and 8 from J; bases not matched to a gene: 5. CDR3 length: 14 residues. Individuals aged roughly 18 to 95 years were recruited from 24 US areas. Participants' own reports of clinical history determined their cohort assignment. Per the original data handling: From reference gene primer amplification, estimates of nucleated cell counts were derived. Sequencing was performed with immunoSEQ multiplex PCR; in TCRdb, only in-frame clones are kept and a portion is missing. The D gene and trimming were derived from the DNA, and the V and J assignments and clone size from that table. The table records about 500,000 clones, around 87% of them present only once. This record comes from a study of blood T cell repertoires in COVID-19. Study context: The cDNA or gDNA used as material had been derived from T cells, B-cell-depleted T cells, or PBMCs.

The rearrangement uses TRBV19 and TRBJ1-4; 9 bases fit TRBD1. The receptor was isolated from a woman between 18 and 29 years old who had recovered from COVID-19. Sequencing was done on a sample of PBMCs or T cells enriched from blood (not recorded which). CDR3 bases: TGTGCCAGTAGTAGCTGGACAGGGGTCGAAAAACTGTTTTTT. Protein: CASSSWTGVEKLFF.